This T cell receptor (beta chain) was identified during a study of T cell clones after liver transplantation. Study-level information: Immunosuppression withdrawal was tried within 2 years after liver transplantation in this trial.

On this clone: Its cognate antigen is unknown.

Clones were read by immunoSEQ multiplex PCR, and TCRdb kept only the in-frame ones, dropping some. The sample lists some 110,000 clones, approximately 90% occurring once. Study results and caveats: Migration into the graft, not deletion, may explain lost graft donor-reactive T cells.

The germline V and J ends were trimmed by 5 bases and 0 bases, with 12 bases remaining between them. The germline gives CDR1 SGHNT, CDR2 YYREEE (reference sequence). CDR3 length: 15 residues. The clonotype was recovered from a human patient who received a liver transplant. Some T cells may have come from the graft donor. The chain has TRBV5-4 and TRBJ1-3; a possible D gene is TRBD1 (6 bases). Material: CD4+ T cells from blood, obtained 12 months after liver transplant. DNA for the CDR3: TGTGCCAGCAGTCTGGACAGTCTCTCTGGAAACACCATATATTTT. It encodes CASSLDSLSGNTIYF. The whole variable domain, filled in from reference TRBV5-4 and TRBJ1-3, reads ETGVTQSPTHLIKTRGQQVTLRCSSQSGHNTVSWYQQALGQGPQFIFQYYREEENGRGNFPPRFSGLQFPNYSSELNVNALELDDSALYLCASSLDSLSGNTIYFGEGSWLTVV.